The 8 T cell receptor beta chains below were found in one sample sequenced in a study of T cells in Graves' hyperthyroidism and ophthalmopathy. TCR beta CDR3 region amplification was performed from RNA transcripts. Researchers ran a first-round RT-PCR on the TCR CDR3 using the HTBI primer set. TCRdb passed the multiplex PCR reads through MiXCR, listing each CDR3 protein once. In the table there are nearly 750,000 distinct CDR3 sequences, approximately 40% of which are singletons. What was sequenced was blood. These receptors originate from a woman in her thirties or forties with Graves' hyperthyroidism.

This clonotype occurred a few times. CDR3: CASSYSLPGTGENQPQHF. The CDR3 region has the DNA TGTGCCAGCAGTTACTCCCTGCCCGGGACAGGGGAGAATCAGCCCCAGCATTTT. J is TRBJ1-5 and V is TRBV6-1; TRBD1 matches 10 bases. CDR3 length: 18 amino acids. The trim removed 5 bases at V and 4 bases at J, leaving 14 bases unmatched. Germline V gene sequence: CDR1 MNHNS, CDR2 SASEGT.

This chain links TRBV7-9 with TRBJ2-7; 8 bases are a match to TRBD1. CDR3 length: 17 amino acids. In germline, CDR1 is SEHNR, CDR2 FQNEAQ (reference sequence). V dropped 4 bases and J dropped 3; count of bases not matched to a gene: 14. CDR3: CASSSPQGGTGFYEQYF. In DNA form, the CDR3 reads TGTGCCAGCAGCTCACCACAGGGGGGCACGGGTTTCTACGAGCAGTACTTC.

V is TRBV18 and J is TRBJ1-1; D gene unclear. This CDR3 comprises 13 residues. Germline V gene lookup returns CDR1 KGHSH and CDR2 LQKENI. V was clipped by 3 bases and J by 1 base, with 6 bases between them. This CDR3 is CASSPKGNTEAFF. DNA for the CDR3: TGTGCCAGCTCACCTAAGGGGAACACTGAAGCTTTCTTT. The whole variable domain, filled in from reference TRBV18 and TRBJ1-1, reads NAGVMQNPRHLVRRRGQEARLRCSPMKGHSHVYWYRQLPEEGLKFMVYLQKENIIDESGMPKERFSAEFPKEGPSILRIQQVVRGDSAAYFCASSPKGNTEAFFGQGTRLTVV.

On this clonotype: Possible read error: a much larger clone is one base away. This likely comes from a read error, as the CDR3 has no conserved phenylalanine or tryptophan at its end. The rearrangement links TRBV2 to TRBJ1-1, with 8 bases matching TRBD1. Germline-derived CDR1 and CDR2 are SNHLY and FYNNEI. This CDR3 contains 15 residues. The V segment lost 5 bases and the J segment 5 bases; nucleotides outside the gene matches: 10. CDR3 sequence: CASSYTGGRVTEAFL. CDR3 in DNA: TGTGCCAGCAGTTATACAGGGGGGCGAGTAACTGAAGCTTTCCTT.

This chain connects TRBV29-1 to TRBJ2-7; possible D gene TRBD1, 5 bases. V was trimmed by 0 bases and J by 3 bases, leaving 9 bases between them. The CDR3 has 13 amino acids. Germline V gene lookup returns CDR1 SQVTM and CDR2 ANQGSEA. The DNA for the CDR3 is TGCAGCGTTGAAGAGGCAGGGTTCTACGAGCAGTACTTC. This sequence encodes CSVEEAGFYEQYF.

This rearrangement joins TRBV20-1 to TRBJ1-4, with D possibly being TRBD1 (5 bases). The V gene's germline CDR1 is DFQATT and CDR2 SNEGSKA (reference sequence). V was cut by 1 base and J by 2 bases, with 14 bases left in between. This CDR3 comprises 16 residues. CDR3 nucleotides: TGCAGTGCTAGAGCCCGACAGTGGGTTACTAATGAAAAACTGTTTTTT. It specifies CSARARQWVTNEKLFF.

The chain employs TRBV25-1 and TRBJ1-2; D remains ambiguous. Germline lookup yields CDR1 MGHDK and CDR2 SYGVNS. This CDR3 contains 15 residues. With 4 bases removed from V and 3 bases from J, the gap between germline ends came to 15 bases. DNA for the CDR3: TGTGCCAGCAGTGCTAGACGGATACTATACTATGGCTACACCTTC. This translates into CASSARRILYYGYTF.

In its sample, this clonotype was seen many times. V and J are TRBV19 and TRBJ1-2; 8 bases match TRBD1. CDR1 and CDR2 from the germline V gene are LNHDA and SQIVND (reference sequence). This CDR3 has 14 amino acids. The J segment lost 3 bases and the V segment lost 2 bases, leaving 2 bases of the junction unmatched. CDR3 in amino acids: CASSIMDRDYGYTF. CDR3 coding DNA: TGTGCCAGTAGTATAATGGACAGGGACTATGGCTACACCTTC.